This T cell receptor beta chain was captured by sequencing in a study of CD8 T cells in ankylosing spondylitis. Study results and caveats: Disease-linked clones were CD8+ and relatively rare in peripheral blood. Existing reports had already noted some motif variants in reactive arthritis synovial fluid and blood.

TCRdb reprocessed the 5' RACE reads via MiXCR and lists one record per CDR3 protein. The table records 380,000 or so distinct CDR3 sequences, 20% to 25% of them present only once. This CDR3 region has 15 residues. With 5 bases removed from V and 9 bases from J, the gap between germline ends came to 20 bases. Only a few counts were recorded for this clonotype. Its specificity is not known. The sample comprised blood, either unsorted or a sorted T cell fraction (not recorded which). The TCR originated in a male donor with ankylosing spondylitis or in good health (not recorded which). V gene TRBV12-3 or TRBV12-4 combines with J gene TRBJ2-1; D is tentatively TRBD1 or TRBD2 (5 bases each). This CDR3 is CASSPVGTQRGEQFF. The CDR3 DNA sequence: TGTGCCAGCAGTCCAGTCGGGACCCAGAGGGGTGAGCAGTTCTTC.